These 26 T cell receptor beta chains were sequenced from one sample in a study of shared clonotypes between healthy human individuals. Generated by immunoSEQ multiplex PCR, the TCRdb table keeps only in-frame clones and is missing some. This table holds roughly 320,000 clones, about nine tenths found once. Sequences were obtained from memory CD8+ T cells sorted from blood. The subset denotes: CD45RO+ cells pooled with CCR7-negative TemRA cells. The receptors derive from a man aged 18 to 30 in good health.

This clone was found a few times. The chain carries TRBV14 and TRBJ1-6; D remains unclear. V was cut by 0 bases and J by 0 bases, with 21 bases left in between. Germline lookup yields CDR1 SGHDN and CDR2 FVKESK. This CDR3 contains 21 residues. DNA of the CDR3: TGTGCCAGCAGCCAAGATCGGATCGACGGCAGACCCAGCTCCTATAATTCACCCCTCCACTTT. Translation: CASSQDRIDGRPSSYNSPLHF.

This chain joins TRBV28 and TRBJ1-4, with TRBD1 as a possible D gene (5 bases). The CDR3 consists of 13 residues. In germline, CDR1 is MDHEN, CDR2 SYDVKM. V lost 6 bases and J lost 6, with 11 bases in between. CDR3 sequence (DNA): TGTGCCAGCAGCGGGGCGTTATATGAAAAACTGTTTTTT. Protein product: CASSGALYEKLFF. Full variable domain (rest looked up from reference TRBV28 and TRBJ1-4): DVKVTQSSRYLVKRTGEKVFLECVQDMDHENMFWYRQDPGLGLRLIYFSYDVKMKEKGDIPEGYSVSREKKERFSLILESASTNQTSMYLCASSGALYEKLFFGSGTQLSVL.

The J gene is TRBJ2-1, the V gene TRBV4-1, with 8 bases lining up with TRBD2. The junction had 6 bases not matched to a gene; V was cut back by 1 base and J by 7 bases. Germline-derived CDR1 and CDR2 are MGHRA and YSYEKL. The CDR3 consists of 15 residues. CDR3 nucleotide sequence: TGCGCCAGCAGCCAAGTACTAGCGGACTCTAATGAGCAGTTCTTC. Its translation: CASSQVLADSNEQFF.

This chain connects TRBV7-9 to TRBJ2-3, with D unclear. Deletions cut 1 base from V and 4 bases from J, with 3 bases between. Germline-derived CDR1 and CDR2 are SEHNR and FQNEAQ (reference sequence). The CDR3 contains 12 residues. The CDR3 spells CASSLDSDTQYF. For the CDR3, the DNA is TGTGCCAGCAGCTTAGATTCAGATACGCAGTATTTT.

The CDR3 bases are TGTGCCAGCAGCTCTAGACTAGGGGACTCCTACGAGCAGTACTTC. Protein sequence: CASSSRLGDSYEQYF. The rearrangement links TRBV11-2 to TRBJ2-7; D perhaps matches TRBD2 (6 bases). Germline CDR1 is SGHAT and CDR2 is FQNNGV. The CDR3 contains 15 residues. V was clipped by 4 bases and J by 0 bases, with 13 bases between them.

This rearrangement joins TRBV10-3 to TRBJ1-1; a weak D match, TRBD1 (5 bases). Between the trimmed V and J ends, which lost 6 bases and 4 bases, there was a span of 9 bases. Germline-derived CDR1 and CDR2 are ENHRY and SYGVKD. There are 12 residues in the CDR3. CDR3 protein: CAIRAGSTEAFF. The CDR3 region has the DNA TGTGCCATCAGGGCAGGGAGCACTGAAGCTTTCTTT.

The J gene is TRBJ1-5, the V gene TRBV4-1; D is ambiguous. Germline CDR1 is MGHRA and CDR2 is YSYEKL. V lost 5 bases to trimming and J lost 5 bases, with 10 bases between them. The CDR3 spans 13 residues. The CDR3, as DNA: TGCGCCAGCAGCTCCTCCAGATATCAGCCCCAGCATTTT. This gives the protein CASSSSRYQPQHF.

The gene calls are TRBV5-1 and TRBJ2-7, with D possibly TRBD2 on 5 matching bases. Looked up from germline, CDR1 is SGHRS and CDR2 is YFSETQ. This CDR3 comprises 16 residues. Trimming removed 2 bases from V and 7 bases from J, with 22 bases in between. The CDR3 loop reads CASSFTRALGVEEQYF. The CDR3 region has the DNA TGCGCCAGCAGCTTCACTCGGGCCCTCGGGGTGGAGGAGCAGTACTTC.

The chain employs TRBV4-2 and TRBJ2-3; 10 bases are shared with TRBD2. The CDR3 consists of 16 residues. The germline CDR1 and CDR2 sequences are LGHNA and YNFKEQ. The ends lost 1 base at V and 4 bases at J; junction bases unmatched: 5. CDR3 DNA sequence: TGTGCCAGCAGCCAAGTAAGCGGGGGGGCGTCAGATACGCAGTATTTT. Amino acids: CASSQVSGGASDTQYF.

The chain combines TRBV29-1 with TRBJ2-7; unclear D gene. V was trimmed by 1 base and J by 2 bases, leaving 9 bases between them. The CDR3 contains 13 residues. CDR1 and CDR2 from the germline V gene are SQVTM and ANQGSEA. Here the CDR3 reads CSVEGTLPYEQYF. The CDR3 coding sequence is TGCAGCGTTGAAGGGACCCTCCCCTACGAGCAGTACTTC.

The chain is built from TRBV4-2 and TRBJ2-7, with 10 bases lining up with TRBD1. The ends lost 6 bases at V and 5 bases at J; junction bases unmatched: 13. Germline V gene data show CDR1 as LGHNA and CDR2 as YNFKEQ. The CDR3 runs to 16 residues. The CDR3 reads CASSQSSGTGAHEQYF. DNA for the CDR3: TGTGCCAGCAGTCAGAGTTCCGGGACAGGGGCCCACGAGCAGTACTTC.

The genes are TRBV5-4 and TRBJ2-3; TRBD2 agrees at 11 bases. V lost 4 bases and J lost 0; bases outside the gene matches: 13. The CDR3 runs 19 residues. Germline CDR1 reads SGHNT; CDR2 reads YYREEE (reference sequence). The CDR3: CASSLAGTSGTSSTDTQYF. The CDR3 DNA reads as TGTGCCAGCAGCCTTGCCGGGACTAGCGGCACTTCTAGCACAGATACGCAGTATTTT.

The chain employs TRBV5-6 and TRBJ2-7, with D tentatively TRBD2 (6 bases). The CDR3 spans 13 residues. Germline V gives CDR1 SGHDT, CDR2 YYEEEE. The V gene lost 10 bases and the J gene lost 2 bases, with 16 bases spanning the gap. The CDR3 DNA follows: TGTGCCTTCGGGCGGAGGGACCCCTACGAGCAGTACTTC. Translated, it gives CAFGRRDPYEQYF.

The chain carries TRBV5-4 and TRBJ1-3; D gene uncertain. Germline CDR1 is SGHNT and CDR2 is YYREEE (reference sequence). With 3 bases removed from V and 4 bases from J, the gap between germline ends came to 8 bases. The CDR3 contains 13 residues. CDR3 DNA sequence: TGTGCCAGCAGCTACCGAGGGGGAAACACCATATATTTT. The encoded protein is CASSYRGGNTIYF.

The rearrangement joins TRBV6-5 to TRBJ2-3; possibly TRBD2 for D (6 bases). Trimming shortened V by 4 bases and J by 6 bases, and 14 bases separated the two germline ends. Germline V gene data show CDR1 as MNHEY and CDR2 as SVGAGI. The CDR3 covers 14 residues. CDR3 DNA sequence: TGTGCCAGCAGTTTAGTTAGCGGATCTGATACGCAGTATTTT. Translation gives CASSLVSGSDTQYF.

The DNA for the CDR3 is TGTGCCAGCGGAGGAGCCCTAAACACTGAAGCTTTCTTT. This translates into CASGGALNTEAFF. V is TRBV9 and J is TRBJ1-1, with D unclear. The CDR3 loop spans 13 amino acids. Trimming stripped 7 bases from V and 2 bases from J, with 12 bases between. In germline, CDR1 is SGDLS, CDR2 YYNGEE.

The chain links TRBV25-1 to TRBJ1-3, with a possible D match to TRBD1 (5 bases). The CDR3 extends over 15 amino acids. The V end lost 0 bases, the J end lost 5 bases, and 11 bases lay between the germline ends. Germline V gene data show CDR1 as MGHDK and CDR2 as SYGVNS. The CDR3 DNA reads TGTGCCAGCAGTGAATATTACAGGAGCCGAAACACCATATATTTT. It specifies CASSEYYRSRNTIYF.

The rearrangement joins TRBV6-1 to TRBJ2-7; 7 nucleotides align to TRBD2. This CDR3 contains 15 residues. CDR1 and CDR2 from the germline V gene are MNHNS and SASEGT. V was clipped by 1 base and J by 5 bases; unmatched bases: 8. Written as DNA, the CDR3 is TGTGCCAGCAGTGAAGATTTGGGAGGGCCCGACGAGCAGTACTTC. It specifies CASSEDLGGPDEQYF.

The chain is built from TRBV7-9 and TRBJ1-1; D is uncertain. Per the germline V gene, CDR1 is SEHNR and CDR2 is FQNEAQ (reference sequence). CDR3 length equals 13 residues. V was shortened by 7 bases and J by 1 base, with 10 bases between the two germline ends. CDR3 in DNA: TGTGCCAGCACCCCGACGGGGAACACTGAAGCTTTCTTT. This codes for CASTPTGNTEAFF.

This rearrangement joins TRBV2 to TRBJ2-1; 8 bases agree with TRBD2. The trim removed 11 bases at V and 7 bases at J, leaving 13 bases unmatched. Germline V CDR1 and CDR2: SNHLY, FYNNEI. The CDR3 has 14 amino acids. Written as DNA, the CDR3 is TGTGCCGGCGGGCCAGCGGGAGTGGGGAATGAGCAGTTCTTC. Amino acids: CAGGPAGVGNEQFF. Filled out from reference TRBV2 and TRBJ2-1, the complete variable domain reads EPEVTQTPSHQVTQMGQEVILRCVPISNHLYFYWYRQILGQKVEFLVSFYNNEISEKSEIFDDQFSVERPDGSNFTLKIRSTKLEDSAMYFCAGGPAGVGNEQFFGPGTRLTVL.

The chain couples TRBV6-5 to TRBJ2-7; TRBD1 agrees at 9 bases. J gave up 3 bases and V 8 bases, and 5 bases lay outside the gene matches. CDR3 length: 13 residues. The germline V gene encodes CDR1 MNHEY and CDR2 SVGAGI. The DNA of the CDR3 is TGTGCCAGCGGGACAGGGCCCTACTACGAGCAGTACTTC. It encodes CASGTGPYYEQYF.

This rearrangement joins TRBV9 to TRBJ2-7; D may be TRBD2 (6 bases). V was trimmed by 3 bases and J by 2 bases, leaving 9 bases between them. This CDR3 has 13 amino acids. CDR1 and CDR2 (germline): SGDLS, YYNGEE. The CDR3 protein is CASSAPGAYEQYF. The CDR3 DNA follows: TGTGCCAGCAGCGCACCGGGAGCCTACGAGCAGTACTTC.

The chain uses TRBV29-1 and TRBJ2-3; D could derive from TRBD1 or TRBD2 (5 bases each). This CDR3 region has 13 residues. V dropped 6 bases and J dropped 0 bases, with 10 bases sitting between them. Germline V CDR1 and CDR2: SQVTM, ANQGSEA. CDR3 sequence (DNA): TGCAGCGTGAGGGACCATAGCACAGATACGCAGTATTTT. Its translation: CSVRDHSTDTQYF.

The V and J genes are TRBV2 and TRBJ1-2; tentative D call: TRBD1 (6 bases). The CDR3 totals 14 residues. V lost 0 bases and J lost 3, with 8 bases in between. Germline CDR1 and CDR2: SNHLY and FYNNEI. The CDR3 here is CASSEARTDYGYTF. DNA of the CDR3: TGTGCCAGCAGTGAAGCGAGGACAGACTATGGCTACACCTTC. Drawing the rest from reference TRBV2 and TRBJ1-2, the complete variable domain is EPEVTQTPSHQVTQMGQEVILRCVPISNHLYFYWYRQILGQKVEFLVSFYNNEISEKSEIFDDQFSVERPDGSNFTLKIRSTKLEDSAMYFCASSEARTDYGYTFGSGTRLTVV.

The chain employs TRBV7-8 and TRBJ2-1; the D is unclear. This CDR3 comprises 15 residues. V was cut by 5 bases and J by 0 bases, with 11 bases left in between. Germline V CDR1 and CDR2: SGHVS, FQNEAQ. CDR3 residues: CASSQEENSYNEQFF. In DNA, the CDR3 is TGTGCCAGCAGCCAAGAAGAAAACTCCTACAATGAGCAGTTCTTC.

The rearrangement links TRBV7-2 to TRBJ1-1; perhaps TRBD1 as D (6 bases). Per the germline V gene, CDR1 is SGHTA and CDR2 is FQGNSA. The V and J ends lost 5 bases and 6 bases respectively, with 16 bases between them. The CDR3 is 14 amino acids. The CDR3, as DNA: TGTGCCAGCAGCCGTTCAGGGGTAATTGCTGAAGCTTTCTTT. It encodes CASSRSGVIAEAFF.